The rows below give T cell receptor beta chains drawn from one sample of a study of blood T cell repertoires in COVID-19. Clones were read by immunoSEQ multiplex PCR, and TCRdb kept only the in-frame ones, dropping some. The repertoire holds about 68,000 clones, with approximately 83% as singletons. The sequenced sample consisted of peripheral blood. The receptors originated from an elderly man with acute or convalescent COVID-19. CDR3s include the opening cysteine and the closing phenylalanine or tryptophan. Fields, in order: D gene, V gene, clone size, J gene, CDR3 protein, CDR3 DNA. The D gene is left open where the match is weak. The size of a clone is reported for some rows only, either as once, few or many, or as a class for expanded clones.

TRBD2	TRBV19	.	TRBJ2-3	CASSPFPSGRGTDTQYF	TGTGCCAGTAGTCCTTTTCCTAGCGGGAGAGGAACAGATACGCAGTATTTT
.	TRBV5-1	.	TRBJ1-1	CASSSGGGENTEAFF	TGCGCCAGCAGCTCCGGGGGGGGCGAGAACACTGAAGCTTTCTTT
TRBD2	TRBV4-2	.	TRBJ2-1	CASSQDMGSGGRREQFF	TGTGCCAGCAGCCAAGATATGGGTAGCGGGGGGCGGAGGGAGCAGTTCTTC
TRBD2	TRBV7-9	.	TRBJ2-1	CASSPRTSGRASSYNEQFF	TGTGCCAGCAGCCCCAGGACTAGCGGGAGGGCGAGCTCCTACAATGAGCAGTTCTTC
.	TRBV12-3/TRBV12-4	once	TRBJ2-7	CASRRQAHGEQYF	TGTGCCAGCAGAAGACAGGCTCATGGCGAGCAGTACTTC
.	TRBV5-1	.	TRBJ2-6	CASSLVIGSSGANVLTF	TGCGCCAGCAGCTTGGTCATCGGGAGCTCTGGGGCCAACGTCCTGACTTTC
TRBD1	TRBV5-8	.	TRBJ2-5	CASSSQGGETQYF	TGTGCCAGCAGCTCACAGGGGGGAGAGACCCAGTACTTC
.	TRBV10-2	.	TRBJ2-7	CATRSGQNYEQYF	TGCGCCACCCGATCCGGACAGAACTACGAGCAGTACTTC
TRBD2	TRBV7-8	.	TRBJ2-2	CASTSGGLAGVTTGELFF	TGTGCCAGCACCTCTGGGGGGTTGGCGGGGGTCACGACCGGGGAGCTGTTTTTT
TRBD1	TRBV5-5	.	TRBJ1-5	CASSQQGEHQPQHF	TGTGCCAGCAGCCAACAGGGGGAGCATCAGCCCCAGCATTTT
.	TRBV10-3	.	TRBJ1-2	CAIGEAGGYTF	TGTGCCATTGGAGAAGCGGGAGGCTACACCTTC
.	TRBV19	.	TRBJ2-1	CASSSPPRGGSYNEQFF	TGTGCCAGTAGTTCCCCTCCGAGGGGGGGGTCCTACAATGAGCAGTTCTTC
.	TRBV21-1	.	TRBJ2-2	CASSSERGVSGRFAGELFF	TGTGCCAGCAGCTCCGAGAGGGGTGTGAGCGGGAGGTTTGCCGGGGAGCTGTTTTTT
TRBD2	TRBV19	.	TRBJ2-2	CASSLLAGEYTGELFF	TGTGCCAGTAGTTTACTAGCGGGGGAGTACACCGGGGAGCTGTTTTTT
TRBD1	TRBV19	.	TRBJ1-1	CASRHRGDSTEAFF	TGTGCCAGTCGCCACAGGGGAGACAGCACTGAAGCTTTCTTT
.	TRBV6-6	.	TRBJ2-1	CASSYDRGHNEQFF	TGTGCCAGCAGTTACGACCGCGGGCACAATGAGCAGTTCTTC
TRBD1	TRBV7-8	.	TRBJ2-2	CASSRGQGRELFF	TGTGCCAGCAGCCGAGGACAGGGAAGGGAGCTGTTTTTT
TRBD1	TRBV7-2	.	TRBJ2-2	CASSFRSTGGVGELFF	TGTGCCAGCAGCTTCCGATCGACAGGGGGAGTCGGGGAGCTGTTTTTT
TRBD1	TRBV18	.	TRBJ2-7	CASSPRTGGTYEQYF	TGTGCCAGCTCACCACGGACAGGGGGAACCTACGAGCAGTACTTC
.	TRBV18	.	TRBJ1-2	CASSPPAGPNYGYTF	TGTGCCAGCTCACCACCGGCGGGGCCTAACTATGGCTACACCTTC
TRBD2	TRBV25-1	.	TRBJ2-5	CASSALGSGGETQYF	TGTGCCAGCAGTGCCCTGGGAAGCGGGGGAGAGACCCAGTACTTC
.	TRBV5-1	once	TRBJ1-1	CASSLGEGGGTEAFF	TGCGCCAGCAGCTTGGGGGAGGGGGGGGGCACTGAAGCTTTCTTT
TRBD2	TRBV7-2	.	TRBJ2-1	CASSSNNPSGVGGNEQFF	TGTGCCAGCAGCTCAAACAACCCTAGCGGAGTCGGCGGGAATGAGCAGTTCTTC
TRBD1	TRBV9	.	TRBJ1-6	CASSVDRGDNSPLHF	TGTGCCAGCAGCGTAGACAGGGGGGACAATTCACCCCTCCACTTT
.	TRBV6-2/TRBV6-3	.	TRBJ1-1	CASSYPQGKTEAFF	TGTGCCAGCAGTTACCCGCAGGGTAAGACTGAAGCTTTCTTT
.	TRBV7-8	.	TRBJ2-5	CASSLGSPGETQYF	TGTGCCAGCAGCTTAGGCTCGCCCGGGGAGACCCAGTACTTC
.	TRBV5-4	.	TRBJ1-5	CASSLQGSVGNQPQHF	TGTGCCAGCAGCTTGCAGGGGTCGGTGGGCAATCAGCCCCAGCATTTT
TRBD1	TRBV28	.	TRBJ2-3	CASNPSGTGATDTQYF	TGTGCCAGCAACCCCTCCGGGACAGGCGCCACAGATACGCAGTATTTT
.	TRBV6-1	.	TRBJ1-5	CASSEASGGMRNQPQHF	TGTGCCAGCAGTGAAGCGAGTGGCGGTATGCGCAATCAGCCCCAGCATTTT
.	TRBV24-1	.	TRBJ2-3	CATSDSSSGLDTQYF	TGTGCCACCAGTGATTCTTCCAGCGGCCTCGATACGCAGTATTTT
TRBD1	TRBV7-6	once	TRBJ2-3	CASSFSGGARTDTQYF	TGTGCCAGCAGCTTCTCAGGGGGCGCAAGGACAGATACGCAGTATTTT